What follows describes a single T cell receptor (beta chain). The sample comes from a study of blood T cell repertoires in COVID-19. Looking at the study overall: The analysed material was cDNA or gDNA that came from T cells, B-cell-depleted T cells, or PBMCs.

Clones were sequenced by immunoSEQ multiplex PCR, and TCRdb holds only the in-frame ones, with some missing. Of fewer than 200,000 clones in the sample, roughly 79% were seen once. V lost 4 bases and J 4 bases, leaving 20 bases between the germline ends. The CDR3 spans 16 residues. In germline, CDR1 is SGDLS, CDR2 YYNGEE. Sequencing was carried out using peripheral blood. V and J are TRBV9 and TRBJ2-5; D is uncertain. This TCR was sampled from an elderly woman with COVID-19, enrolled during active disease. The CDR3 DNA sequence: TGTGCCAGCAGCCCAAAAAGAAGAAATTTAGCAGAGACCCAGTACTTC. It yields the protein CASSPKRRNLAETQYF.